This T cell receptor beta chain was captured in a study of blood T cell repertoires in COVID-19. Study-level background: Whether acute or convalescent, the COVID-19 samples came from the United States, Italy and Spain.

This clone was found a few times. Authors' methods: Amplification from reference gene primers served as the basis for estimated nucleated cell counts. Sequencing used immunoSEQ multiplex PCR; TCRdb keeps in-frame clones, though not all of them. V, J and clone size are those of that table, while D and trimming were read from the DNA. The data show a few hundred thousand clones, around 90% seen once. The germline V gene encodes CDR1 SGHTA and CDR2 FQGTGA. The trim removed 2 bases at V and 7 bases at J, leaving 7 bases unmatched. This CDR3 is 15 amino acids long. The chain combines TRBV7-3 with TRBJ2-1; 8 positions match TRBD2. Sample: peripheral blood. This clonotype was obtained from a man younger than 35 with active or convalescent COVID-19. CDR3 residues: CASSLGAGVSNEQFF. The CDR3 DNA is TGTGCCAGCAGCTTAGGAGCGGGAGTTTCTAATGAGCAGTTCTTC. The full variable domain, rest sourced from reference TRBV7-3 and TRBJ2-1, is GAGVSQTPSNKVTEKGKYVELRCDPISGHTALYWYRQSLGQGPEFLIYFQGTGAADDSGLPNDRFFAVRPEGSVSTLKIQRTERGDSAVYLCASSLGAGVSNEQFFGPGTRLTVL.